This entry lists 30 T cell receptor beta chains sequenced from one sample in a study of cytomegalovirus exposure and HLA in healthy donors. Primers for the PCR totalled 60 Vbeta and 13 Jbeta. Assay: immunoSEQ multiplex PCR; the TCRdb copy retains only in-frame clones and omits some. The sample has 95,000 to 110,000 clones, about 80% seen once. The sequencing input was PBMCs. These TCRs come from a woman aged 40 to 49 in good health and CMV-seronegative.

The chain combines TRBV28 with TRBJ1-5, with 7 bases aligning to TRBD1. This CDR3 spans 16 amino acids. Germline assignment: CDR1 MDHEN and CDR2 SYDVKM. V lost 5 bases, J lost 4 bases, and 11 bases stayed unmatched. The CDR3 protein is CASSPKDRAINQPQHF. CDR3 sequence (DNA): TGTGCCAGCAGTCCTAAAGACAGGGCCATTAATCAGCCCCAGCATTTT.

This clone was detected only once. The chain is built from TRBV27 and TRBJ2-1, with 12 bases identical to TRBD2. Trimming cost V 1 base and J 9 bases; bases outside gene matches: 1. There are 14 residues in the CDR3. Germline CDR1 and CDR2: MNHEY and SMNVEV (reference sequence). The CDR3 loop is CASSLLLAGGEQFF. CDR3 coding DNA: TGTGCCAGCAGTTTATTACTAGCGGGAGGTGAGCAGTTCTTC.

This chain links TRBV10-3 with TRBJ2-5; 7 bases fit TRBD1. The end of the DNA is better explained by TRBJ2-7, so the J call may be wrong. There are 12 residues in the CDR3. Germline CDR1 ENHRY, CDR2 SYGVKD. The CDR3 bases are TGTGCCATCAGCACAGGGGATTACGAGCAGTACTTC. This translates into CAISTGDYEQYF.

This clone was counted a single time. The chain uses TRBV4-2 and TRBJ1-1; possible D gene TRBD1, 6 bases. Germline V CDR1 and CDR2: LGHNA, YNFKEQ. The CDR3 has 16 residues. The ends were cut back, 0 bases at V and 5 bases at J, with 16 bases in the middle. DNA for the CDR3: TGTGCCAGCAGCCAAGATCGGGGAGGGGGTCGGACTGAAGCTTTCTTT. Its translation: CASSQDRGGGRTEAFF.

The V call is TRBV7-9, the J call TRBJ1-1; D gene uncertain. V was pared by 0 bases and J by 6 bases, with 14 bases between. This CDR3 comprises 15 residues. Per germline, CDR1 SEHNR and CDR2 FQNEAQ (reference sequence). CDR3 protein: CASSLAGRSNAEAFF. The CDR3 nucleotides read TGTGCCAGCAGCTTAGCTGGGAGGTCAAACGCTGAAGCTTTCTTT.

The V call is TRBV5-4, the J call TRBJ1-2; no reliable D call. V was clipped by 2 bases and J by 1 base, with 9 bases between them. The CDR3 is made up of 14 amino acids. Germline V gene sequence: CDR1 SGHNT, CDR2 YYREEE (reference sequence). The chain's CDR3 is CASSLQQLNYGYTF. CDR3 DNA: TGTGCCAGCAGCTTACAACAGCTTAACTATGGCTACACCTTC.

This chain joins TRBV7-2 and TRBJ2-1; 11 nucleotides align to TRBD2. Germline assignment: CDR1 SGHTA and CDR2 FQGNSA. The J segment lost 5 bases and the V segment lost 3 bases, leaving 3 bases of the junction unmatched. The CDR3 loop spans 15 amino acids. The CDR3 here is CASSLGLAVNNEQFF. DNA for the CDR3: TGTGCCAGCAGCTTGGGACTAGCGGTAAACAATGAGCAGTTCTTC.

Only a few counts were recorded for this clone. The V gene is TRBV28, the J gene TRBJ1-5, with 7 nucleotides matching TRBD1. V shed 5 bases, J shed 7 bases, and the junction held 8 bases outside the gene matches. CDR1 MDHEN and CDR2 SYDVKM come from the germline V gene. This CDR3 has 14 amino acids. The CDR3 is CASSPPRGSQPQHF. In DNA, the CDR3 is TGTGCCAGCAGTCCCCCCAGGGGGTCACAGCCCCAGCATTTT.

The chain recombines TRBV4-3 with TRBJ2-1; the D gene is possibly TRBD1 (5 bases). CDR3 length equals 15 residues. Germline lookup yields CDR1 LGHNA and CDR2 YSLEER. Trimming left V 0 bases short and J 7 bases short, with 13 bases between. The CDR3: CASSQEERGWNEQFF. The CDR3 coding sequence is TGCGCCAGCAGCCAAGAGGAAAGGGGCTGGAATGAGCAGTTCTTC.

The V gene is TRBV4-3, the J gene TRBJ2-7, with TRBD2 as a possible D gene (6 bases). Germline CDR1 reads LGHNA; CDR2 reads YSLEER. V lost 1 base to trimming and J lost 1 base, with 11 bases between them. The CDR3 extends over 15 amino acids. In DNA, the CDR3 is TGCGCCAGCAGCCAAGTGGGAGGAGGGTCCTACGAGCAGTACTTC. Translation gives CASSQVGGGSYEQYF.

The rearrangement joins TRBV27 to TRBJ1-2; TRBD1 is a possible D gene (6 bases). V was cut by 8 bases and J by 1 base, with 20 bases left in between. Germline values: CDR1 MNHEY, CDR2 SMNVEV (reference sequence). The CDR3 is 16 residues long. CDR3 loop: CASRAPRQASNYGYTF. The CDR3 DNA reads TGTGCCAGCCGGGCTCCCAGACAGGCTAGTAACTATGGCTACACCTTC.

The V call is TRBV27, the J call TRBJ2-3; a weak D match, TRBD2 (6 bases). The germline gives CDR1 MNHEY, CDR2 SMNVEV (reference sequence). The CDR3 loop spans 15 amino acids. Trimming shortened V by 2 bases and J by 0 bases, and 9 bases separated the two germline ends. CDR3 nucleotides: TGTGCCAGCAGTTTAGGCGGGATTAGCACAGATACGCAGTATTTT. Protein product: CASSLGGISTDTQYF.

A few counts support this clone. This chain links TRBV5-1 with TRBJ2-7, with D perhaps TRBD1 (5 bases). Germline V gene data show CDR1 as SGHRS and CDR2 as YFSETQ. CDR3 length: 13 amino acids. Trimming took 5 bases from V and 0 from J, leaving 9 bases between them. The CDR3 DNA reads as TGCGCCAGCAGACCGACAGTCTCCTACGAGCAGTACTTC. This encodes CASRPTVSYEQYF.

This chain joins TRBV27 and TRBJ2-7; 8 bases are shared with TRBD1. J gave up 3 bases and V 3 bases, and 4 bases lay outside the gene matches. CDR1 is MNHEY and CDR2 is SMNVEV in the germline V gene (reference sequence). This CDR3 has 14 residues. CDR3 DNA sequence: TGTGCCAGCAGTTTCGCACAGGGGGGCTACGAGCAGTACTTC. This encodes CASSFAQGGYEQYF.

The V call is TRBV2, the J call TRBJ2-1; 7 bases map to TRBD2. The CDR3 totals 14 residues. Germline V lookup: CDR1 SNHLY, CDR2 FYNNEI. V shed 8 bases and J 0 bases; nucleotides not matched to a gene: 4. CDR3: CASGAGSSYNEQFF. In nucleotides, the CDR3 is TGTGCCAGCGGAGCGGGATCCTCCTACAATGAGCAGTTCTTC. The full variable domain, in which reference TRBV2 and TRBJ2-1 provide the parts outside the CDR3, is EPEVTQTPSHQVTQMGQEVILRCVPISNHLYFYWYRQILGQKVEFLVSFYNNEISEKSEIFDDQFSVERPDGSNFTLKIRSTKLEDSAMYFCASGAGSSYNEQFFGPGTRLTVL.

The chain is built from TRBV28 and TRBJ1-5; D gene unclear. The CDR3 spans 11 residues. V dropped 4 bases and J dropped 5 bases, with 3 bases sitting between them. CDR1 is MDHEN and CDR2 is SYDVKM in the germline V gene. The CDR3 nucleotides read TGTGCCAGCAGTTCCTATCAGCCCCAGCATTTT. Amino acids: CASSSYQPQHF.

The gene calls are TRBV14 and TRBJ2-3; 7 bases agree with TRBD2. CDR3 length equals 16 residues. V dropped 2 bases and J dropped 4; count of bases not matched to a gene: 9. CDR1 is SGHDN and CDR2 is FVKESK in the germline V gene. The DNA for the CDR3 is TGTGCCAGCAGCCAATGGACGGGGGGATACGCAGATACGCAGTATTTT. Amino acids: CASSQWTGGYADTQYF.

This chain joins TRBV18 and TRBJ2-7; weak D call: TRBD1 (6 bases). The CDR3 totals 13 residues. Trimming took 3 bases from V and 4 from J, leaving 10 bases between them. CDR1 is KGHSH, CDR2 LQKENI, per germline. The CDR3 loop reads CASSPFQGYEQYF. The CDR3 DNA reads as TGTGCCAGCTCACCTTTTCAGGGGTACGAGCAGTACTTC.

This clone was detected only a few times. This sequence joins TRBV5-5 and TRBJ2-7; no definite D call. V lost 4 bases, J lost 7 bases, and 9 bases lay in between. This CDR3 comprises 11 residues. Germline CDR1 is SGHKS and CDR2 is YYEKEE (reference sequence). Here the CDR3 DNA reads TGTGCCAGCAGCACTTCCGGGGAGCAGTACTTC. Amino acids: CASSTSGEQYF.

In this sample, this clone turned up a few times. The chain's CDR3 is CASSLGQVEQFF. CDR3 DNA: TGTGCCAGCAGCTTAGGGCAGGTTGAGCAGTTCTTC. This chain uses TRBV11-3 with TRBJ2-1; no definite D call. CDR1 is SGHNT, CDR2 YENEEA, per germline. Trimming took off 1 base at V and 9 bases at J, with 7 bases between the two ends. The CDR3 is 12 residues long.

This clone has just one count. J is TRBJ2-1 and V is TRBV19; D is perhaps TRBD2 (6 bases). V lost 4 bases and J 15 bases, leaving 16 bases between the germline ends. The CDR3 length is 12 residues. Germline values: CDR1 LNHDA, CDR2 SQIVND (reference sequence). The CDR3 loop reads CASSNEQSEGFF. The CDR3 bases are TGTGCCAGTAGTAATGAACAGTCGGAGGGGTTCTTC.

The chain couples TRBV7-9 to TRBJ1-1; 7 nucleotides match TRBD1. The J segment lost 7 bases and the V segment lost 5 bases, leaving 7 bases of the junction unmatched. The CDR3 has 13 amino acids. Germline-derived CDR1 and CDR2 are SEHNR and FQNEAQ (reference sequence). For the CDR3, the DNA is TGTGCCAGCAGCCGGCGGGACAGCCATGAAGCTTTCTTT. Translating gives CASSRRDSHEAFF.

The chain carries TRBV19 and TRBJ2-7, with a tentative D call TRBD1 (7 bases). V dropped 5 bases and J dropped 7 bases, with 18 bases sitting between them. Per the germline V gene, CDR1 is LNHDA and CDR2 is SQIVND (reference sequence). This CDR3 region has 14 residues. This CDR3 is CASSPTSRGSEQYF. In nucleotides, the CDR3 is TGTGCCAGTAGTCCAACTAGCAGGGGGAGTGAGCAGTACTTC.

The gene calls are TRBV5-1 and TRBJ1-3; D may be TRBD1 (6 bases). Germline V CDR1 and CDR2: SGHRS, YFSETQ. Trimming took off 0 bases at V and 0 bases at J, with 10 bases between the two ends. The CDR3 contains 16 residues. CDR3 sequence: CASSLGDTNSGNTIYF. CDR3 coding DNA: TGCGCCAGCAGCTTGGGGGACACCAACTCTGGAAACACCATATATTTT.

The chain links TRBV6-5 to TRBJ2-7, with D perhaps matching TRBD1 (5 bases). Trimming left V 0 bases short and J 3 bases short, with 12 bases between. The CDR3 is 15 amino acids. Germline lookup yields CDR1 MNHEY and CDR2 SVGAGI. Written as DNA, the CDR3 is TGTGCCAGCAGTTACTCGAGCCCCCAGGGCTACGAGCAGTACTTC. Encoded protein: CASSYSSPQGYEQYF.

The sample holds one count of this clone. The chain employs TRBV2 and TRBJ2-1; 12 bases map to TRBD2. The V segment lost 0 bases and the J segment 9 bases; nucleotides outside the gene matches: 9. Germline V gene data show CDR1 as SNHLY and CDR2 as FYNNEI. The CDR3 runs 17 residues. DNA for the CDR3: TGTGCCAGCAGTGAAGCGCGGGCTAGCGGGAGGGCGTTTGAGCAGTTCTTC. It translates to CASSEARASGRAFEQFF.

The V call is TRBV7-9, the J call TRBJ2-5; D is unresolved. The J call may be in error: the DNA end matches TRBJ2-7 better. Germline V gene lookup returns CDR1 SEHNR and CDR2 FQNEAQ (reference sequence). This CDR3 has 12 amino acids. CDR3 nucleotide sequence: TGTGCCAGCAGCTACGACTCCTACGAGCAGTACTTC. Translating gives CASSYDSYEQYF.

The chain links TRBV9 to TRBJ2-7, with TRBD1 identical over 7 bases. V lost 3 bases to trimming and J lost 2 bases; unmatched junction nucleotides: 5. There are 14 residues in the CDR3. Germline loops: CDR1 SGDLS, CDR2 YYNGEE. This CDR3 is CASSAEGGPYEQYF. The CDR3 nucleotides are TGTGCCAGCAGCGCAGAAGGGGGCCCCTACGAGCAGTACTTC.

In this sample, this clone turned up once. J is TRBJ2-1 and V is TRBV18, with TRBD2 matching over 10 bases. The V gene's germline CDR1 is KGHSH and CDR2 LQKENI. J gave up 7 bases and V 5 bases, and 8 bases lay outside the gene matches. The CDR3 sequence is 15 residues long. DNA of the CDR3: TGTGCCAGCTCAGCCTCTAGCGGGAGTAGAAATGAGCAGTTCTTC. Its protein product is CASSASSGSRNEQFF.

The J gene is TRBJ2-3, the V gene TRBV5-6, with D uncertain. Germline V lookup: CDR1 SGHDT, CDR2 YYEEEE. Trimming cost V 0 bases and J 3 bases, with 11 bases left between them. CDR3 length equals 15 residues. CDR3 coding DNA: TGTGCCAGCAGCTTGGCTAGAGCCCCAACAGATACGCAGTATTTT. It codes for CASSLARAPTDTQYF.